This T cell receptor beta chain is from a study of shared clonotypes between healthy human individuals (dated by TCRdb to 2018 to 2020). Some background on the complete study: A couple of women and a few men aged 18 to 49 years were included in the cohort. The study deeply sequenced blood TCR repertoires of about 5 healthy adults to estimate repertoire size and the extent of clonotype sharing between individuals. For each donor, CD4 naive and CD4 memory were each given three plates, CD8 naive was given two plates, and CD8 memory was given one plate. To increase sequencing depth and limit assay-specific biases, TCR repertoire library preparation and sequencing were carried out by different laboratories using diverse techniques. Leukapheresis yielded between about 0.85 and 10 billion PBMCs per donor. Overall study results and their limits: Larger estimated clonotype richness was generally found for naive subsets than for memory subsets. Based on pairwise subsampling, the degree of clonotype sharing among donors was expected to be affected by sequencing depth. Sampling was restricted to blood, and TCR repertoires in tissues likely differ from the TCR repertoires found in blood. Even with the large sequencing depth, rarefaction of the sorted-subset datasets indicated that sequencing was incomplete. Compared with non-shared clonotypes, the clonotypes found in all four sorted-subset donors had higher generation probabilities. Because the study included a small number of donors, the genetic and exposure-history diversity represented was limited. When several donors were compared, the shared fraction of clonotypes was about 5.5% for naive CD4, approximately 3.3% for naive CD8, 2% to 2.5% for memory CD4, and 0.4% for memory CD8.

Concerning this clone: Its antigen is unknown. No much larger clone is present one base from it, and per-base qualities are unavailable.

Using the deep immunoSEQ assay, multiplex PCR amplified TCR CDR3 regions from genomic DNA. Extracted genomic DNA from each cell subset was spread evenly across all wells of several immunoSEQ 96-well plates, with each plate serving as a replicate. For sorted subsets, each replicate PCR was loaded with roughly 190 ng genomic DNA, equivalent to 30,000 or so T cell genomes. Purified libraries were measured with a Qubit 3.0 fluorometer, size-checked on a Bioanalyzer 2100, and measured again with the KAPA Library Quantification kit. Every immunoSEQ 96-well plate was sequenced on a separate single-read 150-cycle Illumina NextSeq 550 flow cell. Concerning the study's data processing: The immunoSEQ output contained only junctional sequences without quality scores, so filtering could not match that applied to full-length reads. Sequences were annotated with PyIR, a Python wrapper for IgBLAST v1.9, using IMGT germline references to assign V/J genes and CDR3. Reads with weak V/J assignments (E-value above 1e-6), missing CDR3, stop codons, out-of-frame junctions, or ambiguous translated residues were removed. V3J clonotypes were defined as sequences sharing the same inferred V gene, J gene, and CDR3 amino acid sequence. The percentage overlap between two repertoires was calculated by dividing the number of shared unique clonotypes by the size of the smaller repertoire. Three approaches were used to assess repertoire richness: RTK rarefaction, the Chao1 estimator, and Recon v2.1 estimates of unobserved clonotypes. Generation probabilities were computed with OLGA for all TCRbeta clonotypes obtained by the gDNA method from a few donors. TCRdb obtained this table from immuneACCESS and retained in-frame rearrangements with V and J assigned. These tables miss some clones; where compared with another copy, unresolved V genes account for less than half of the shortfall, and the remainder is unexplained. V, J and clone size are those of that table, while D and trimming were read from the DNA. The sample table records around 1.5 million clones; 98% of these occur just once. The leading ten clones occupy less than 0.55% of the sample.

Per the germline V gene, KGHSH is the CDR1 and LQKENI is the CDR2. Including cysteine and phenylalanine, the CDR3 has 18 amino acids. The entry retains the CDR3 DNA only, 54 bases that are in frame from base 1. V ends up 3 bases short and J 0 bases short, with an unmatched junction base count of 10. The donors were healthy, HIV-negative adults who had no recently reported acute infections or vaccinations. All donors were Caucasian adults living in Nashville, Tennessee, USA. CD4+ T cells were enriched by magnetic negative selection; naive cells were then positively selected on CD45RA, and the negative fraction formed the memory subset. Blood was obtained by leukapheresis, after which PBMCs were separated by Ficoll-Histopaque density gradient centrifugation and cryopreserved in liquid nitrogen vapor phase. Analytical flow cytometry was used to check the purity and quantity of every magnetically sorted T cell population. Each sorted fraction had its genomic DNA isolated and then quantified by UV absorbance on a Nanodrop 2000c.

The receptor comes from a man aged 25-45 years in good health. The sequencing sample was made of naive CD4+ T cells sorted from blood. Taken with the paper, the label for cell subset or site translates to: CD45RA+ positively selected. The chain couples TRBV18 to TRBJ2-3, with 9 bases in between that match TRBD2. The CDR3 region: CASSPLPRGGTSTDTQYF. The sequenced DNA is TGTGCCAGCTCACCGCTACCGCGGGGGGGAACTAGCACAGATACGCAGTATTTT.